The rows below give T cell receptor beta chains drawn from one sample of a study of vaccination effects on CD4 cells after COVID-19. Here immunoSEQ multiplex PCR was the method, and the copy in TCRdb shows in-frame clones only, minus some. The sample has under 30,000 clones; around three quarters are singletons. Which antigens these TCRs recognize remains unknown. Sequencing was performed on CD4+ T cells from PBMCs cultured with HCoV-NL63 spike peptides, taken before COVID-19 vaccination. All receptors derive from a human donor who received a COVID-19 vaccine. CDR3s include the opening cysteine and the closing phenylalanine or tryptophan. The order of the fields is clone size, V gene, J gene, D gene, CDR3 DNA, CDR3 protein. A D gene is named only where the DNA matches it firmly. Not all rows give a size; the values are once, few, many and, for expanded clones, a class.

clone size: .; V gene: TRBV7-7; J gene: TRBJ2-2; D gene: .; CDR3 DNA: TGTGCCAGCAGCCCAGGACGGATGGTCAACACCGGGGAGCTGTTTTTT; CDR3 protein: CASSPGRMVNTGELFF
clone size: .; V gene: TRBV2; J gene: TRBJ1-6; D gene: .; CDR3 DNA: TGTGCCAGCACCTGGGGGGACCCCGCCAATTCACCCCTCCACTTT; CDR3 protein: CASTWGDPANSPLHF
clone size: .; V gene: TRBV7-6; J gene: TRBJ2-5; D gene: .; CDR3 DNA: TGTGCCAGCAGTAGGGACCAAGAGACCCAGTACTTC; CDR3 protein: CASSRDQETQYF
clone size: .; V gene: TRBV7-2; J gene: TRBJ2-3; D gene: TRBD2; CDR3 DNA: TGTGCCAGCAGCTTAGCGGGAGGGAGCACAGATACGCAGTATTTT; CDR3 protein: CASSLAGGSTDTQYF
clone size: .; V gene: TRBV7-2; J gene: TRBJ2-6; D gene: TRBD1; CDR3 DNA: TGTGCCAGCAGCTTTTACAGGGGCTCTGGGGCCAACGTCCTGACTTTC; CDR3 protein: CASSFYRGSGANVLTF
clone size: .; V gene: TRBV2; J gene: TRBJ1-2; D gene: TRBD1; CDR3 DNA: TGTGCCAGCAGCGGAGTCGCTTCAGGGGGCTATGGCTACACCTTC; CDR3 protein: CASSGVASGGYGYTF
clone size: .; V gene: TRBV19; J gene: TRBJ2-7; D gene: TRBD1; CDR3 DNA: TGTGCCAGTACAGGGGGCTACGAGCAGTACTTC; CDR3 protein: CASTGGYEQYF
clone size: few; V gene: TRBV18; J gene: TRBJ1-2; D gene: .; CDR3 DNA: TGTGCCAGCTCAACGGACGGGGCCGGTGGCTACACCTTC; CDR3 protein: CASSTDGAGGYTF
clone size: medium-sized; V gene: TRBV6-5; J gene: TRBJ1-6; D gene: .; CDR3 DNA: TGTGCCAGCAGTTACTCCCCGGGGCATTCACCCCTCCACTTT; CDR3 protein: CASSYSPGHSPLHF
clone size: .; V gene: TRBV6-5; J gene: TRBJ2-3; D gene: TRBD2; CDR3 DNA: TGTGCCAGCAAGTTTAGCGGGGGGTCAGATACGCAGTATTTT; CDR3 protein: CASKFSGGSDTQYF